This TCR beta chain was profiled in a study of blood T cell repertoires in COVID-19. Study overall: From the United States, Italy and Spain came samples of acute and convalescent COVID-19. The analysed material was cDNA or gDNA that came from T cells, B-cell-depleted T cells, or PBMCs.

J was trimmed by 7 bases and V by 0 bases; bases with no gene match: 0. Germline CDR1 is MDHEN and CDR2 is SYDVKM. The CDR3 spans 15 residues. In the authors' workflow: Reference gene primers were amplified, and this amplification served to estimate nucleated cell counts. The table came from immunoSEQ multiplex PCR; TCRdb's copy has only in-frame clones and leaves some out. That table supplies the V and J calls and clone size; D and trimming were determined from the DNA. The sample records roughly 130,000 clones, 90% being singletons. The material sequenced was peripheral blood. The chain uses TRBV28 and TRBJ2-1; TRBD2 agrees at 13 bases. The sequence was collected from a man between 45 and 60 years old with active COVID-19. CDR3 coding DNA: TGTGCCAGCAGTTTATGGACTAGCGGGGGGAATGAGCAGTTCTTC. Translated: CASSLWTSGGNEQFF.